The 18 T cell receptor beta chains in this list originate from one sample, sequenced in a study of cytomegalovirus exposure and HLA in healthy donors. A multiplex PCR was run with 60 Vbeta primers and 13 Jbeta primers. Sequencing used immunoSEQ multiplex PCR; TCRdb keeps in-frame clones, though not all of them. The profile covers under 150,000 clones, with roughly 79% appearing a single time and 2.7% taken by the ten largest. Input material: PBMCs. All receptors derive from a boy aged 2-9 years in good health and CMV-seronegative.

CDR3 region: CASRRGNEQFF. The CDR3 nucleotides are TGTGCCAGCAGGAGGGGGAATGAGCAGTTCTTC. The chain employs TRBV28 and TRBJ2-1, with D possibly matching TRBD1 (6 bases). The germline gives CDR1 MDHEN, CDR2 SYDVKM. This CDR3 comprises 11 residues. V lost 6 bases, J lost 7 bases, and 7 bases lay in between.

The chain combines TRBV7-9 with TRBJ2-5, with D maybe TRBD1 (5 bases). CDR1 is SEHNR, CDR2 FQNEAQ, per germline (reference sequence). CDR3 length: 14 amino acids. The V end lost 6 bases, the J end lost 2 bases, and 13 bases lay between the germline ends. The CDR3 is CASRRSRGQETQYF. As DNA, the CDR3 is TGTGCCAGCAGGCGTTCAAGGGGTCAAGAGACCCAGTACTTC.

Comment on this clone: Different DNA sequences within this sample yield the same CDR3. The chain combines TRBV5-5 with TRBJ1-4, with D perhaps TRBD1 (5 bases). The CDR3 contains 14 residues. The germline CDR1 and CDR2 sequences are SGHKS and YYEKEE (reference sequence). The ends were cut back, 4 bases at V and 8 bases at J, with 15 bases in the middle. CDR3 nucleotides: TGTGCCAGCAGCCTGGGACCAGGGCGGGAAAAACTGTTTTTT. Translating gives CASSLGPGREKLFF.

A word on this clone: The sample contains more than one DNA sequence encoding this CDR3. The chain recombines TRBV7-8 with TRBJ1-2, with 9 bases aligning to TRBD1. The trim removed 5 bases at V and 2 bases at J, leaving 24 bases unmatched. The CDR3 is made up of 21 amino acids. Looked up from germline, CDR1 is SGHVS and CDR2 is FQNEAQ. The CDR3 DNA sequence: TGTGCCAGCAGCCTCGGGACAGGGAAGCCGAATGGGGGGGATTCCAACTATGGCTACACCTTC. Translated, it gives CASSLGTGKPNGGDSNYGYTF.

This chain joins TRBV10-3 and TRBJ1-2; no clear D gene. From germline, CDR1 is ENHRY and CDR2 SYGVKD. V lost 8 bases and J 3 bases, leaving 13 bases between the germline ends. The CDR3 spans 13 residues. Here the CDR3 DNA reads TGTGCCATCCGGCCGGAGGTGGACTATGGCTACACCTTC. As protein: CAIRPEVDYGYTF.

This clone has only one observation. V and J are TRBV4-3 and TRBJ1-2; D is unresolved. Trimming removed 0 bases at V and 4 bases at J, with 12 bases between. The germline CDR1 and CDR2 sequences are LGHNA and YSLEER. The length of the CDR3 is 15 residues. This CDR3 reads CASSQDPFPLYGYTF. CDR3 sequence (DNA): TGCGCCAGCAGCCAAGACCCCTTCCCCCTCTATGGCTACACCTTC.

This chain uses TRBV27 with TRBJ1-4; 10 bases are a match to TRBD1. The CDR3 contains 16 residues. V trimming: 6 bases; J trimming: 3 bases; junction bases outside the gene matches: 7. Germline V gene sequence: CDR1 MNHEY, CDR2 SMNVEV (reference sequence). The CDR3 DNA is TGTGCCAGCAGGAGGACAGGGGGGTTATCTAATGAAAAACTGTTTTTT. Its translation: CASRRTGGLSNEKLFF.

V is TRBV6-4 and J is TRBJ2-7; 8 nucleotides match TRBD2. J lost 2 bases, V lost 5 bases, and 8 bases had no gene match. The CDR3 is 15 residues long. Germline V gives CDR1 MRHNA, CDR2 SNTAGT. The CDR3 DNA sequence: TGTGCCAGCAGTCTACAAGCGGGGGCCCCCTACGAGCAGTACTTC. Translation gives CASSLQAGAPYEQYF.

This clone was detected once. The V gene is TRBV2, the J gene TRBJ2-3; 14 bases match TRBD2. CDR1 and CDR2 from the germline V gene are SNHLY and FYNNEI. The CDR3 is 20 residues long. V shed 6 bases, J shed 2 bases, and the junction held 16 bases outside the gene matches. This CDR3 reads CASSHSTSGGAGEDTDTQYF. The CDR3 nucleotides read TGTGCCAGCAGCCACTCGACTAGCGGGGGGGCCGGGGAGGACACAGATACGCAGTATTTT.

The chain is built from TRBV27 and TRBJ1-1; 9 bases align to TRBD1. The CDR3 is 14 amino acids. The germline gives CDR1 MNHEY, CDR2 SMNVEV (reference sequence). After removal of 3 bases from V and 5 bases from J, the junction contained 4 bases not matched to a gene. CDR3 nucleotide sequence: TGTGCCAGCAGTTTTGACAGGGGGGCGACTGAAGCTTTCTTT. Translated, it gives CASSFDRGATEAFF.

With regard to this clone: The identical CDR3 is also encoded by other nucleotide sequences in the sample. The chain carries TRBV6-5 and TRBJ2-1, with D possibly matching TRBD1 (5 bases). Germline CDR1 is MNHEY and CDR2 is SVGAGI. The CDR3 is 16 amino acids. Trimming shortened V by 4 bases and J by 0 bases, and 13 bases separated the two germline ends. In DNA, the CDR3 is TGTGCCAGCAGTTTCAAGGGGCAAAGCTCCTACAATGAGCAGTTCTTC. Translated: CASSFKGQSSYNEQFF.

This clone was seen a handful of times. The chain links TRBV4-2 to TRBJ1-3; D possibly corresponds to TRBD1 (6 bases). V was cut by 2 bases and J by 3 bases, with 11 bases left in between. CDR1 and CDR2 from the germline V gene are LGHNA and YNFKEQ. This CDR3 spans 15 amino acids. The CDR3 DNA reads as TGTGCCAGCAGCCAACTGGGGGCGCTTGGAAACACCATATATTTT. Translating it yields CASSQLGALGNTIYF.

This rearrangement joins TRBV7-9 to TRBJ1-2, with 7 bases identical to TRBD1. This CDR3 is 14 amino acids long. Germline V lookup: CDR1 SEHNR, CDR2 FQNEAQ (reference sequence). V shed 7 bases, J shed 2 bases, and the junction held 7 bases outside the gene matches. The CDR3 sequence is CASTLDRSNYGYTF. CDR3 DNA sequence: TGTGCCAGCACCCTGGACAGGTCGAACTATGGCTACACCTTC.

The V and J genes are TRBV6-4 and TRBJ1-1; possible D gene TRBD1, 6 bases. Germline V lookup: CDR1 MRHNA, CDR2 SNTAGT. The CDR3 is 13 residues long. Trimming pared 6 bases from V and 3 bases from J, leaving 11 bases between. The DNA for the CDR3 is TGTGCCAGCAGCCCCGGGGGGCACACTGAAGCTTTCTTT. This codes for CASSPGGHTEAFF.

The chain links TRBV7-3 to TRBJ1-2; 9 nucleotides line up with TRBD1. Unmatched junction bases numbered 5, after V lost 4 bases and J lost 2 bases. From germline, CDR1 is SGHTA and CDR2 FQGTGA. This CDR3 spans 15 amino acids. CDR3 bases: TGTGCCAGCAGCTCCGGACAGGGGCGGAACTATGGCTACACCTTC. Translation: CASSSGQGRNYGYTF.

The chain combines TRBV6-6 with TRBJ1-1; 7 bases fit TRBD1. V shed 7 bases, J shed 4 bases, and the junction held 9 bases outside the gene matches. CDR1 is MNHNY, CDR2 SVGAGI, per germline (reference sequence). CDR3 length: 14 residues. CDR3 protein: CASNYRGESTEAFF. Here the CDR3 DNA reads TGTGCCAGCAACTACAGGGGTGAGAGCACTGAAGCTTTCTTT.

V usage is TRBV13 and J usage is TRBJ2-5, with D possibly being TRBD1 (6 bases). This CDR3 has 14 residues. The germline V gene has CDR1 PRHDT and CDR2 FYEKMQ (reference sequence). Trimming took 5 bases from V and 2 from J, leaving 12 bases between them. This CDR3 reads CASSHRVPQETQYF. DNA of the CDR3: TGTGCCAGCAGCCACAGGGTCCCGCAAGAGACCCAGTACTTC.

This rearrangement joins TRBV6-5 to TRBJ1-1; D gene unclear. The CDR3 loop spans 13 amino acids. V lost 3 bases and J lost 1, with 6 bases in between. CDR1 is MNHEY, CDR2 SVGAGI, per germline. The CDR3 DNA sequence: TGTGCCAGCAGTTATTACAAGAACACTGAAGCTTTCTTT. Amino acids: CASSYYKNTEAFF.